This T cell receptor (beta chain) was captured by sequencing in a study of shared clonotypes between healthy human individuals. V was pared by 4 bases and J by 6 bases, with 27 bases between. Germline V gene lookup returns CDR1 LNHNV and CDR2 YYDKDF (reference sequence). The CDR3 length is 19 residues. Here immunoSEQ multiplex PCR was the method, and the copy in TCRdb shows in-frame clones only, minus some. The sample includes hundreds of thousands of clones, about 96% of them seen just once. Selected positively for CCR7 and CD45RO-negative, naive CD8 cells excluded terminally differentiated effector memory CD45RA+ cells.

The sequenced sample consisted of naive CD8+ T cells sorted from blood. The chain is built from TRBV15 and TRBJ2-2; either TRBD1 or TRBD2 may supply D (6 bases each). The receptor was isolated from a man aged 25-45 years in good health. This chain's CDR3 is CATSKIPPVGGILAGELFF. CDR3 DNA sequence: TGTGCCACCAGCAAAATCCCCCCCGTCGGGGGCATATTGGCCGGGGAGCTGTTTTTT.